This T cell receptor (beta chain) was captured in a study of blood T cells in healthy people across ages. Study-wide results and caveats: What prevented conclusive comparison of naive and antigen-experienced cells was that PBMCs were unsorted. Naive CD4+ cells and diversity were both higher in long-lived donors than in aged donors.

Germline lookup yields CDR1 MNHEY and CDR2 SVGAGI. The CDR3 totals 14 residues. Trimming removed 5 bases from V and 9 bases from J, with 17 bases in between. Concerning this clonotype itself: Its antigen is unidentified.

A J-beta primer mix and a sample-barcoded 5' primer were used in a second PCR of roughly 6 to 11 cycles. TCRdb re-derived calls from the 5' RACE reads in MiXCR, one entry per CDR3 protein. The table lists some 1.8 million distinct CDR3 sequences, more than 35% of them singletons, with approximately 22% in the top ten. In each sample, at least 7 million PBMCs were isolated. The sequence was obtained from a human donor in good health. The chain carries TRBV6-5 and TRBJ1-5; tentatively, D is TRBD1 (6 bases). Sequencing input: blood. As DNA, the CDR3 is TGTGCCAGCAGTCCCGGACAGTCCCTTTCGCCCCAGCATTTT. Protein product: CASSPGQSLSPQHF.